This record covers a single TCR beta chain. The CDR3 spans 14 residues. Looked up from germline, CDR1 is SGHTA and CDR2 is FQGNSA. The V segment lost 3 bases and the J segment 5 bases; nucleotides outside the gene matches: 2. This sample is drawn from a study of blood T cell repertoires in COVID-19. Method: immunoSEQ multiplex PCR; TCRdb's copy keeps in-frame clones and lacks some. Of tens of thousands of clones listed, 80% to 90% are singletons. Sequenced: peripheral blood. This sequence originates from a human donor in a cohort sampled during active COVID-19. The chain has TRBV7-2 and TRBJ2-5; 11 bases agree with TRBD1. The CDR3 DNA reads TGTGCCAGCAGCTTCGGGACAGGGGGGGAGACCCAGTACTTC. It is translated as CASSFGTGGETQYF.